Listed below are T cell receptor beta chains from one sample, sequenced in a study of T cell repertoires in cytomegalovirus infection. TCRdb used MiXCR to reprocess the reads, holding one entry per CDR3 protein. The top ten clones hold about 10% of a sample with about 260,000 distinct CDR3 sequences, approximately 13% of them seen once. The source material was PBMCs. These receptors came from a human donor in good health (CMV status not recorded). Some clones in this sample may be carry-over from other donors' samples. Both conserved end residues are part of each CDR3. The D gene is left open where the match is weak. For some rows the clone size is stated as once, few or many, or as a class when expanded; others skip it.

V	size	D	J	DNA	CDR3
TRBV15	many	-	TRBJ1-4	TGTGCCACCAGCAGAGCTTTTGCTAATGAAAAACTGTTTTTT	CATSRAFANEKLFF
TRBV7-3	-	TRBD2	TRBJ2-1	TGTGCCAGCAGCGTCACTAGCGGGGGTCACAATGAGCAGTTCTTC	CASSVTSGGHNEQFF
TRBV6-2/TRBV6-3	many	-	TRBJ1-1	TGTGCCAGCAGTTGGGGGGGCAGGTTGAACACTGAAGCTTTCTTT	CASSWGGRLNTEAFF
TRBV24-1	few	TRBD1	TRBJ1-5	TGTGCCACCAGTGATCCCTCCGGGACAGGGGAAGATCAGCCCCAGCATTTT	CATSDPSGTGEDQPQHF
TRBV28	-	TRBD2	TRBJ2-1	TGTGCCAGCAGGGGGGGGGGATTCTCCTACAATGAGCAGTTCTTC	CASRGGGFSYNEQFF
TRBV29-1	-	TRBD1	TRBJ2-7	TGCAGCGTTGAAGGACAGGGGGAGACCTACGAGCAGTACTTC	CSVEGQGETYEQYF
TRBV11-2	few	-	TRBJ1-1	TGTGCCAGCAGCTCACAGAGAGGGGGCACTGAAGCTTTCTTT	CASSSQRGGTEAFF
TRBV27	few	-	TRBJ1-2	TGTGCCAGCAGTCCGCGTGTTGCAGGGCCTGGCTACACCTTC	CASSPRVAGPGYTF
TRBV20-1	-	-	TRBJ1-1	TGCAGTGCTGGCTCGTCCCGACCAAACACTGAAGCTTTCTTT	CSAGSSRPNTEAFF
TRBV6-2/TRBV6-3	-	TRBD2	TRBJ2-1	TGTGCCAGCAGTCCCGTGGAGCGGGAATGGGGTGAGCAGTTCTTC	CASSPVEREWGEQFF
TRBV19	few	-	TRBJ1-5	TGTGCCAGTAGTATCTCCTGGAGCAATCAGCCCCAGCATTTT	CASSISWSNQPQHF
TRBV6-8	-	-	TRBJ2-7	TGTGCCAGCAGTCAGGACATGAGGGTGACCTACGAGCAGTACTTC	CASSQDMRVTYEQYF
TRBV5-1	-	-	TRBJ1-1	TGCGCCAGCAGCCCCGGGACCATGGGACCTGAAGCTTTCTTT	CASSPGTMGPEAFF
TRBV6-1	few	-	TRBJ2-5	TGTGCCAGCAGTGAAGCGGGTCAATCAGGGCTGCAAGAGACCCAGTACTTC	CASSEAGQSGLQETQYF
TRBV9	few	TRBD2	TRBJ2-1	TGTGCCAGCAGCGTCATACCCCGGGGGGACCACCGGGATGAGCAGTTCTTC	CASSVIPRGDHRDEQFF
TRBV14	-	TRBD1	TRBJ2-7	TGTGCCAGCAGCCGAGGGACAGGGGAGAGGTACGAGCAGTACTTC	CASSRGTGERYEQYF
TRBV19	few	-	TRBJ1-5	TGTGCCAGTAGTACAAGGGTGGAGGGCAATCAGCCCCAGCATTTT	CASSTRVEGNQPQHF
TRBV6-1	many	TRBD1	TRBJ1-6	TGTGCCAGCAGTGAAAGACAGGGAGATTCACCCCTCCACTTT	CASSERQGDSPLHF
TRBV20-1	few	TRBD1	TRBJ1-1	TGCAGTGCTAGGGGACAGCTCCTGAACACTGAAGCTTTCTTT	CSARGQLLNTEAFF
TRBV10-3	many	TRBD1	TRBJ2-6	TGTGCCATCAGTGAGCCGGGACAGGGGGCGCGTGGGGCCAACGTCCTGACTTTC	CAISEPGQGARGANVLTF
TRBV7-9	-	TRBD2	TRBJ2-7	TGTGCCAGCAGCTTAGCCCTAGCGGGAGGTGACTACGAGCAGTACTTC	CASSLALAGGDYEQYF
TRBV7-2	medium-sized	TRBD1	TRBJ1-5	TGTGCCAGCAGCCGATGGACAGGGAATCAGCCCCAGCATTTT	CASSRWTGNQPQHF
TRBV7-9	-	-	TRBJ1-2	TGTGCCAGCAGCAAGGGACCCTTCGAAGGCTACACCTTC	CASSKGPFEGYTF
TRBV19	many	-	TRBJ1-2	TGTGCCAGTAGTACCCCCGGGACGGTTTATGGCTACACCTTC	CASSTPGTVYGYTF
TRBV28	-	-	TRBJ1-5	TGTGCCAGCAGTTTAGGGTTGATCGCCCATAGCAATCAGCCCCAGCATTTT	CASSLGLIAHSNQPQHF
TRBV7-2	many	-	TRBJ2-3	TGTGCCAGCAGCTTATCGGAATATAGCACAGATACGCAGTATTTT	CASSLSEYSTDTQYF
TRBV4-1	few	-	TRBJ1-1	TGCGCCAGCAGCCAAGATAGGGTCGGAGCCGAAGCTTTCTTT	CASSQDRVGAEAFF
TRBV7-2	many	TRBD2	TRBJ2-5	TGTGCCAGCAGACCAGGCGGGGGATTCCAAGAGACCCAGTACTTC	CASRPGGGFQETQYF
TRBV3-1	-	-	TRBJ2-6	TGTGCCAGCAGCCCCGTCCGGGCTGGGGCCAACGTCCGGACTTTC	CASSPVRAGANVRTF
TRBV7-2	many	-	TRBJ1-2	TGTGCCAGCAGCTTACGGAATTGGGGGGAGTCCTATGGCTACACCTTC	CASSLRNWGESYGYTF
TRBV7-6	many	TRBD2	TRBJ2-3	TGTGCCAGCAGCCCCGGACTAGCTAGCACAGATACGCAGTATTTT	CASSPGLASTDTQYF
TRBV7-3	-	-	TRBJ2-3	TGTGCCAGCAGCTCGAGACTACTCACAGATACGCAGTATTTT	CASSSRLLTDTQYF
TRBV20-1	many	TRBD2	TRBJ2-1	TGCAGTGCTGGAAGAGCGGGGGGGCTGTACAATGAGCAGTTCTTC	CSAGRAGGLYNEQFF
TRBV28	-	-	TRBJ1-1	TGTGCCAGCAGGACCCCGGGGGAATATAGTGAAGCTTTCTTT	CASRTPGEYSEAFF
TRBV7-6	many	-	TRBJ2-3	TGTGCCAGCAGCTACGGGGACGGTAGCACAGATACGCAGTATTTT	CASSYGDGSTDTQYF
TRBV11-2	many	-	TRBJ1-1	TGTGCCAGCAGCTTTAACCAGGGTTCCACTGAAGCTTTCTTT	CASSFNQGSTEAFF
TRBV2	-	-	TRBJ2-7	TGTGCCAGCAGTGTTTCGGCGGTCTACGAGCAGTACTTC	CASSVSAVYEQYF
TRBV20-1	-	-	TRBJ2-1	TGCAGTGCTCTCCGGGACCCTGGGTTGTTCTTC	CSALRDPGLFF
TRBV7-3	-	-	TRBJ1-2	TGTGCCAGCAGCCCCCTTGGGGGGGGGGGCTACACCTTC	CASSPLGGGGYTF
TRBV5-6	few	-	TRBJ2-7	TGTGCCAGCAGCTTAGGCAGCAGAGACTCCTACGAGCAGTACTTC	CASSLGSRDSYEQYF
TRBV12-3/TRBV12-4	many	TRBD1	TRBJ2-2	TGTGCCAGCCACAGGGGGAGGCACACCGGGGAGCTGTTTTTT	CASHRGRHTGELFF
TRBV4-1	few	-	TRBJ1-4	TGCGCCAGCAGCCAACGCACAGTACCTAATGAAAAACTGTTTTTT	CASSQRTVPNEKLFF
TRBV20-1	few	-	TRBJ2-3	TGCAGTGCTAGTGGCAGAGTGGGCACAGATACGCAGTATTTT	CSASGRVGTDTQYF
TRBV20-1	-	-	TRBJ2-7	TGCAGTGCTAGAGCGACCCCCTACGAGCAGTACTTC	CSARATPYEQYF
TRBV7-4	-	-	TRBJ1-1	TGTGCCAGCAGGCCCTACACTGAAGCTTTCTTT	CASRPYTEAFF
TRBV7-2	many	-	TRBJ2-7	TGTGCCAGCAGCCTCCCCTGGGGCAGCTCCTACGAGCAGTACTTC	CASSLPWGSSYEQYF
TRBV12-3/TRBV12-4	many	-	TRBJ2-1	TGTGCCAGCACCCCCCTGGCTTTGGGGTCCAAGTACAATGAGCAGTTCTTC	CASTPLALGSKYNEQFF
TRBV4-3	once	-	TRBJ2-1	TGCGCCAGCAGCCACCGGGCGGACTGGCCCTACAATGAGCAGTTCTTC	CASSHRADWPYNEQFF
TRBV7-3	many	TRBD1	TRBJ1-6	TGTGCCAGCAGCTTAACCAGGGACAGCAATTCACCCCTCCACTTT	CASSLTRDSNSPLHF
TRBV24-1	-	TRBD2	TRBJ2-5	TGTGCCACCAGTGACCCCGGGGGGGCTGGTGAGACCCAGTACTTC	CATSDPGGAGETQYF
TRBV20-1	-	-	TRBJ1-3	TGCAGTGCTAGGAGTACAGGTCACTCTGGAAACACCATATATTTT	CSARSTGHSGNTIYF
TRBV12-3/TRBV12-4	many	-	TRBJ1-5	TGTGCCAGCGAAGGTGAGGGTGGTGACCAGCCCCAGCATTTT	CASEGEGGDQPQHF